A single sample gave rise to the 14 T cell receptor beta chains below, sequenced in a study of T cell responses to AZD1222 COVID-19 vaccine. Assay: immunoSEQ multiplex PCR; the TCRdb copy retains only in-frame clones and omits some. The table lists fewer than 200,000 clones, approximately 90% of them singletons, with around 26% in the top ten. Material: peripheral blood, obtained 28 days after the second AZD1222 dose. These receptors all stem from an adult who received the AZD1222 COVID-19 vaccine.

Remarks on this clone: The same CDR3 is also encoded by other DNA sequences in this sample. The chain employs TRBV5-1 and TRBJ1-3; no clear D. Germline V CDR1 and CDR2: SGHRS, YFSETQ. The CDR3 spans 15 residues. V lost 0 bases and J lost 2, with 9 bases in between. Written as DNA, the CDR3 is TGCGCCAGCAGCTTGGGGCAGGCCGCTGGAAACACCATATATTTT. Translated, it gives CASSLGQAAGNTIYF. The complete variable domain, with remaining parts taken from reference TRBV5-1 and TRBJ1-3, reads KAGVTQTPRYLIKTRGQQVTLSCSPISGHRSVSWYQQTPGQGLQFLFEYFSETQRNKGNFPGRFSGRQFSNSRSEMNVSTLELGDSALYLCASSLGQAAGNTIYFGEGSWLTVV.

The chain links TRBV5-1 to TRBJ1-2, with D possibly being TRBD1 (6 bases). Germline V CDR1 and CDR2: SGHRS, YFSETQ. Trimming shortened V by 5 bases and J by 1 base, and 15 bases separated the two germline ends. The CDR3 extends over 15 amino acids. The CDR3 region has the DNA TGCGCCAGCAGTAATTGGGACAAAAATAACTATGGCTACACCTTC. Translating gives CASSNWDKNNYGYTF.

The table lists this clone with a count of one. This sequence joins TRBV5-6 and TRBJ1-4; D ambiguous. Between the trimmed V and J ends, which lost 0 bases and 8 bases, there was a span of 8 bases. Germline V gene sequence: CDR1 SGHDT, CDR2 YYEEEE. This CDR3 spans 13 amino acids. The CDR3 nucleotides are TGTGCCAGCAGCTTGGGGACCGTCGAAAAACTGTTTTTT. Translated: CASSLGTVEKLFF.

This clone was seen just once. The chain recombines TRBV12-3 or TRBV12-4 with TRBJ1-2; D ambiguous. The CDR3 is 13 residues long. Deletions cut 2 bases from V and 8 bases from J, with 12 bases between. In nucleotides, the CDR3 is TGTGCCAGCAGTTTAAGGGCCGAGGGCGGCTACACCTTC. Protein sequence: CASSLRAEGGYTF.

This chain uses TRBV28 with TRBJ1-2; no definite D call. The CDR3 has 13 residues. CDR1 MDHEN and CDR2 SYDVKM come from the germline V gene. The V end was cut by 5 bases, the J end by 6 bases, with 13 bases between. The CDR3 loop reads CASSTRQVHGYTF. CDR3 nucleotides: TGTGCCAGCAGTACTAGGCAGGTCCATGGCTACACCTTC.

The chain recombines TRBV11-3 with TRBJ1-3; 7 bases are a match to TRBD1. J was trimmed by 0 bases and V by 1 base; bases with no gene match: 0. The CDR3 runs to 15 residues. Germline CDR1 reads SGHNT; CDR2 reads YENEEA. As DNA, the CDR3 is TGTGCCAGCAGCTTAGGGACAGGCTCTGGAAACACCATATATTTT. The encoded protein is CASSLGTGSGNTIYF.

CDR3 protein: CASRDSSLDGSEAFF. In nucleotides, the CDR3 is TGTGCCAGCAGAGATTCCTCCCTGGACGGAAGTGAAGCTTTCTTT. The V call is TRBV6-1, the J call TRBJ1-1; D gene ambiguous. CDR1 and CDR2 (germline): MNHNS, SASEGT. This CDR3 is built from 15 residues. With 6 bases removed from V and 7 bases from J, the gap between germline ends came to 21 bases.

The V gene is TRBV28, the J gene TRBJ2-2, with D possibly matching TRBD2 (5 bases). Trimming pared 3 bases from V and 4 bases from J, leaving 9 bases between. There are 14 residues in the CDR3. CDR1 and CDR2 (germline): MDHEN, SYDVKM. The chain's CDR3 is CASSFGGRTGELFF. The CDR3 nucleotides read TGTGCCAGCAGTTTCGGAGGTCGCACCGGGGAGCTGTTTTTT.

The CDR3 sequence is CASSLEPEDTEAFF. The CDR3 region has the DNA TGTGCCAGCAGCTTGGAACCCGAGGACACTGAAGCTTTCTTT. The V and J genes are TRBV5-4 and TRBJ1-1; D not certain. Germline CDR1 SGHNT, CDR2 YYREEE (reference sequence). The CDR3 is 14 residues long. With 0 bases removed from V and 3 bases from J, the gap between germline ends came to 9 bases.

The J gene is TRBJ1-2, the V gene TRBV27; D gene unclear. V shed 3 bases and J shed 4 bases, with 18 bases lying between them. CDR1 and CDR2 from the germline V gene are MNHEY and SMNVEV (reference sequence). The CDR3 is 16 residues long. The CDR3 sequence is CASSLIAGNVGYGYTF. The CDR3, as DNA: TGTGCCAGCAGTTTGATAGCGGGTAACGTGGGCTATGGCTACACCTTC.

The chain uses TRBV5-8 and TRBJ1-4; D may be TRBD1 (5 bases). The CDR3 totals 14 residues. From germline, CDR1 is SGHTS and CDR2 YDEGEE. V gave up 4 bases and J gave up 5 bases, with 12 bases separating them. CDR3 amino acids: CASSMVPGNEKLFF. In nucleotides, the CDR3 is TGTGCCAGCAGCATGGTCCCAGGGAATGAAAAACTGTTTTTT.

This clone occurred once. The chain combines TRBV7-6 with TRBJ2-1; TRBD2 agrees at 11 bases. The CDR3 extends over 15 amino acids. The V gene's germline CDR1 is SGHVS and CDR2 FNYEAQ. Trimming at V came to 3 bases and at J to 9 bases, leaving 7 bases not matched to a gene. CDR3 sequence (DNA): TGTGCCAGCAGCTTTAGCGGGAGGGCCAGGGGTGAGCAGTTCTTC. Its protein product is CASSFSGRARGEQFF.

This chain connects TRBV27 to TRBJ1-6; D may be TRBD1 (6 bases). CDR3 length: 16 amino acids. The V and J ends lost 6 bases and 3 bases respectively, with 15 bases between them. Germline V gene data show CDR1 as MNHEY and CDR2 as SMNVEV (reference sequence). The CDR3 DNA follows: TGTGCCAGCAGCCCAGGGGTAGGGCTCTATAATTCACCCCTCCACTTT. Protein sequence: CASSPGVGLYNSPLHF.

CDR3: CASSVQGGATGELFF. In DNA form, the CDR3 reads TGTGCCAGCAGCGTACAAGGAGGGGCGACCGGGGAGCTGTTTTTT. The V gene is TRBV9, the J gene TRBJ2-2, with a tentative D call TRBD2 (6 bases). The CDR3 runs 15 residues. CDR1 and CDR2 from the germline V gene are SGDLS and YYNGEE. The germline V and J ends were trimmed by 1 base and 5 bases, with 12 bases remaining between them.